This entry is about one TCR beta chain. PCR involved 60 Vbeta and 13 Jbeta primers. Sequenced by immunoSEQ multiplex PCR; TCRdb stores in-frame clones only, minus some. The sample consists of fewer than 90,000 clones, 70% to 80% of them appearing once. These data come from a study of cytomegalovirus exposure and HLA in healthy donors. Unrecorded immune exposures were likely, despite nominal health at sampling. V was clipped by 0 bases and J by 7 bases, with 9 bases between them. The germline V gene has CDR1 WSHSY and CDR2 SAAADI. The CDR3 length is 13 residues. Material for sequencing was PBMCs. This chain joins TRBV10-2 and TRBJ2-5; D call uncertain. The source is a woman in her 40s in good health and CMV-seropositive. This chain's CDR3 is CASSESKTGTQYF. CDR3 DNA sequence: TGCGCCAGCAGTGAGTCGAAAACGGGGACCCAGTACTTC.